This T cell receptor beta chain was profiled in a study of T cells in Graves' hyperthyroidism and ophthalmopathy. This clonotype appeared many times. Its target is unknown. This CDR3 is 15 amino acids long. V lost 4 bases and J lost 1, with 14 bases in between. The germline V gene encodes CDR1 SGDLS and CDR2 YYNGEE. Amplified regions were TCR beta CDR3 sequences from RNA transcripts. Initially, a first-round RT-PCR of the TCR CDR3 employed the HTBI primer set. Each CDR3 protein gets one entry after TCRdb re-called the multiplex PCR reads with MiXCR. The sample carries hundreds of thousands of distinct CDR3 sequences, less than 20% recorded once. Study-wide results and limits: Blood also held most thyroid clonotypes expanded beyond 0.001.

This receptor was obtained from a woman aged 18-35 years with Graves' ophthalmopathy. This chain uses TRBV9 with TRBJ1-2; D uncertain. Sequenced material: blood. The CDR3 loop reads CASSPAGWNNYGYTF. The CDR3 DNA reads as TGTGCCAGCAGCCCCGCGGGTTGGAATAACTATGGCTACACCTTC.